This TCR beta chain was obtained from a study of beta chain features in type 1 diabetes. Study-wide background: The study examined about 100 million sorted cells across all samples. Findings of the study overall: TCRB CDR3 length was moderately but significantly reduced in all four CD4+ subsets of Type 1 diabetes patients. Among type 1 diabetes patients, VDJ junctions had fewer insertions and more deletions. Healthy donors had naive, central memory and Treg TCRB repertoires that appeared less similar than those seen among patients.

In this sample, this clone turned up many times. Its antigen remains unknown. This CDR3 contains 12 residues. V gave up 5 bases and J gave up 6 bases, with 11 bases separating them. Germline V gene sequence: CDR1 SEHNR, CDR2 FQNEAQ (reference sequence). The sequenced template was cDNA made from the entire isolated RNA. Some clones are missing from TCRdb's copy, which holds only in-frame ones; the method was immunoSEQ multiplex PCR. The data hold about 220,000 clones, with roughly 10% observed a single time. Sequencing was carried out using central memory CD4+ T cells from blood. V is TRBV7-9 and J is TRBJ2-7, with a weak D call TRBD1 (7 bases). The receptor was derived from a man between 18 and 29 years old in good health. Here the CDR3 reads CASSGRGAEQYF. The CDR3 DNA sequence: TGTGCCAGCAGCGGCAGGGGGGCCGAGCAGTACTTC.